The 9 T cell receptor beta chains listed next were all sequenced from one sample in a study of response to subunit inactivated influenza vaccine. TCRdb independently ran MiXCR on the RT-PCR reads; one entry per CDR3 protein. The sample records 500,000 or so distinct CDR3 sequences, approximately 17% being singletons. This material consisted of CD4+ T cells sorted from PBMCs, taken less than 25 months after vaccination. These receptors came from a man in his fifties or sixties who received an inactivated influenza vaccine.

The chain is built from TRBV19 and TRBJ2-5, with 8 nucleotides matching TRBD1. Germline V gene data show CDR1 as LNHDA and CDR2 as SQIVND (reference sequence). The length of the CDR3 is 16 residues. J lost 4 bases, V lost 4 bases, and 11 bases had no gene match. The CDR3 here is CASSTLYRGSAETQYF. CDR3 sequence (DNA): TGTGCCAGTAGTACTCTGTACAGGGGGTCAGCAGAGACCCAGTACTTC.

This clonotype occurred a few times. The V and J genes are TRBV28 and TRBJ1-3, with D hard to call. The CDR3 is 16 residues long. V was clipped by 2 bases and J by 4 bases, with 15 bases between them. Germline V gene lookup returns CDR1 MDHEN and CDR2 SYDVKM. The CDR3 bases are TGTGCCAGCAGTTTAGTTGGGGAGGTTGGCGGAAACACCATATATTTT. Residues: CASSLVGEVGGNTIYF.

A note on this clonotype: At one boundary the junction diverges from the germline segment, which might be a read error. This chain connects TRBV10-3 to TRBJ1-1, with D perhaps matching TRBD1 (5 bases). This CDR3 is built from 13 residues. Germline V gene data show CDR1 as ENHRY and CDR2 as SYGVKD. The CDR3 sequence: CAIRDDGGTEAFF. The CDR3 DNA follows: TGCGCCATCAGGGACGATGGGGGAACTGAAGCTTTCTTT.

The V and J genes are TRBV6-2 or TRBV6-3 and TRBJ2-3; D tentatively reads TRBD1 or TRBD2 (5 bases each). CDR3 size: 15 residues. The V gene's germline CDR1 is MNHEY and CDR2 SVGEGT. Trimming cost V 3 bases and J 6 bases, with 16 bases left between them. The CDR3 coding sequence is TGTGCCAGCAGTTATCTAGGACGGGACGGCGATACGCAGTATTTT. Residues: CASSYLGRDGDTQYF.

This clonotype was seen a few times. The chain recombines TRBV29-1 with TRBJ2-7; D call uncertain. Trimming cost V 0 bases and J 6 bases, with 18 bases left between them. The V gene's germline CDR1 is SQVTM and CDR2 ANQGSEA. This CDR3 is 15 amino acids long. CDR3 residues: CSVEERSGASLEQYF. CDR3 nucleotides: TGCAGCGTTGAAGAGAGGTCAGGAGCCTCCCTCGAGCAGTACTTC.

This clonotype was detected a few times. The chain uses TRBV2 and TRBJ2-7; TRBD2 aligns across 7 bases. Unmatched junction bases numbered 15, after V lost 10 bases and J lost 6 bases. Germline values: CDR1 SNHLY, CDR2 FYNNEI. This CDR3 spans 14 amino acids. Here the CDR3 reads CAIPRERESVEQYF. The CDR3 DNA follows: TGTGCCATCCCGAGGGAGCGGGAAAGTGTCGAGCAGTACTTC.

In this sample, this clonotype turned up a few times. This chain connects TRBV10-3 to TRBJ2-1, with 10 bases fitting TRBD2. The germline V gene has CDR1 ENHRY and CDR2 SYGVKD. CDR3 length: 14 residues. V shed 10 bases and J 5 bases; nucleotides not matched to a gene: 8. The chain's CDR3 is CATARTSGNNEQFF. In DNA, the CDR3 is TGTGCCACCGCCCGGACTAGCGGCAACAATGAGCAGTTCTTC.

This clonotype was observed many times. The chain is built from TRBV27 and TRBJ2-1; 14 nucleotides line up with TRBD2. CDR3 length: 15 amino acids. V trimming: 6 bases; J trimming: 12 bases; junction bases outside the gene matches: 10. Per the germline V gene, CDR1 is MNHEY and CDR2 is SMNVEV (reference sequence). CDR3 in amino acids: CASSRAGTSGRRQFF. Here the CDR3 DNA reads TGTGCCAGCAGCCGCGCCGGGACTAGCGGGAGAAGGCAGTTCTTC.

This clonotype was seen a few times. The chain joins TRBV9 to TRBJ2-1; D remains unclear. This CDR3 is built from 14 residues. V was shortened by 0 bases and J by 3 bases, with 7 bases between the two germline ends. CDR1 and CDR2 (germline): SGDLS, YYNGEE. CDR3 protein: CASSVGALYNEQFF. As DNA, the CDR3 is TGTGCCAGCAGCGTAGGGGCGCTCTACAATGAGCAGTTCTTC.